The clone carrying this TCR beta chain was seen once. No antigen is known for it. Primers included in the PCR were 60 Vbeta and 13 Jbeta primers. TCRdb's table, derived via immunoSEQ multiplex PCR, lists solely in-frame clones and lacks some. The table has 180,000 or so clones, 70% to 80% seen once. The data originate from a study of cytomegalovirus exposure and HLA in healthy donors. Study-wide results and caveats: In a later analysis, at a false discovery rate of 0.05, over 15,000 TCR beta sequences were associated with HLA alleles. Some public TCRs appeared in many individuals, while most sequences were rare. Segments of the TCR beta V type were, in most cases, productive about 90% or about 30% of the time in an earlier analysis.

This CDR3 has 18 amino acids. Trimming cost V 6 bases and J 0 bases; bases outside gene matches: 11. Germline V gene lookup returns CDR1 SEHNR and CDR2 FQNEAQ (reference sequence). The origin of this receptor is a man aged 18-30 years in good health and CMV-seronegative. The chain recombines TRBV7-9 with TRBJ2-3, with 11 bases lining up with TRBD2. The specimen sequenced was PBMCs. CDR3 in amino acids: CASSRDTSGSWSTDTQYF. CDR3 DNA: TGTGCCAGCAGTCGCGACACTAGCGGGAGTTGGAGCACAGATACGCAGTATTTT.